This entry describes one T cell receptor beta chain. The V and J ends lost 3 bases and 4 bases, in that order; junction bases with no gene match: 6. This CDR3 has 14 amino acids. These data belong to a study of blood T cell repertoires in COVID-19. The wider study: The United States, Italy and Spain provided the acute and convalescent COVID-19 samples. T cells, B-cell-depleted T cells, or PBMCs supplied cDNA or gDNA.

In the original processing: Counts of nucleated cells, estimated from reference gene primer amplification, were obtained. The data were produced by immunoSEQ multiplex PCR, yet TCRdb's version contains in-frame clones alone and is incomplete. V and J calls and clone size are copied from that table; D and trimming were computed from the DNA. There are 140,000 or so clones in the sample; roughly 84% occur only once, and roughly 4.9% lies in the top ten. Material for sequencing was peripheral blood. This chain joins TRBV23-1 and TRBJ2-7, with 7 bases identical to TRBD1. TRBV23-1 counts as an open reading frame of uncertain function. The clonotype originates from a human donor in a cohort sampled during active COVID-19. The CDR3 sequence is CASSHQGQKYEQYV. CDR3 nucleotide sequence: TGCGCCAGCAGTCACCAGGGACAGAAATACGAGCAGTACGTC.